The present T cell receptor (beta chain) was sequenced within a study of CD8 T cells in Susac syndrome. General observations from the study: The TCR sequencing and HLA analysis in the study involved a relatively small number of individuals, as the study acknowledged.

TCR beta sequencing covered blood CD8+ and CD4+ T cells. As regards this clonotype: Its antigen is still unknown.

The RNA, about 0.5 to 1 ug, was put through reverse transcription using random hexamers. Via MiXCR, TCRdb re-called the immunoSEQ multiplex PCR reads, giving one row per CDR3 protein. The repertoire consists of roughly 120,000 distinct CDR3 sequences, with approximately 96% occurring once and the leading ten covering 0.096%. The sequencing sample was made of CD4+ T cells from PBMCs. The sequence was collected from a human donor in good health.

This chain's CDR3 is CASSFRTAGNTEAFF. The CDR3 nucleotides are TGTGCCAGCAGCTTCCGGACAGCAGGGAACACTGAAGCTTTCTTT. V gene TRBV5-6 combines with J gene TRBJ1-1; D possibly corresponds to TRBD1 (6 bases). V lost 2 bases, J lost 1 base, and 12 bases lay in between. There are 15 residues in the CDR3. Germline V gene data show CDR1 as SGHDT and CDR2 as YYEEEE.